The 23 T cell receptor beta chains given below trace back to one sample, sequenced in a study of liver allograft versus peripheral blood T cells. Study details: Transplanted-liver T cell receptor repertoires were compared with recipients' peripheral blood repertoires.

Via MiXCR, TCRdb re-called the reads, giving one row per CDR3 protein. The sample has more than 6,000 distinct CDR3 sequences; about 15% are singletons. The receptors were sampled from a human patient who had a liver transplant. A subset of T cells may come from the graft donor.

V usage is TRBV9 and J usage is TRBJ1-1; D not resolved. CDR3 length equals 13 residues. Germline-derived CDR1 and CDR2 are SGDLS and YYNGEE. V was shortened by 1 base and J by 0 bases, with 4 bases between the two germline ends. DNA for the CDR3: TGTGCCAGCAGCGTACACATGAACACTGAAGCTTTCTTT. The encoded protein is CASSVHMNTEAFF.

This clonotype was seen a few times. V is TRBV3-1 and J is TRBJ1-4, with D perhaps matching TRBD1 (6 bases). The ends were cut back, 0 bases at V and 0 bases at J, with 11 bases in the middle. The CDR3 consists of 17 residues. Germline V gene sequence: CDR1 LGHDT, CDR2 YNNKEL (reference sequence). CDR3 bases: TGTGCCAGCAGCCAAGATTGGACAGCTGCAACTAATGAAAAACTGTTTTTT. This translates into CASSQDWTAATNEKLFF.

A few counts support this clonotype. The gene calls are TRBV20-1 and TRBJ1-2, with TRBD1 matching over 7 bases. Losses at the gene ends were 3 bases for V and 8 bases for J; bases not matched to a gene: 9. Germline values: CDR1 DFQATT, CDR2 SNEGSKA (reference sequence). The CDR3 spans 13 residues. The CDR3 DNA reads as TGCAGTGCTAGGACCCTTACAGGGGACGGCTACACCTTC. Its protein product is CSARTLTGDGYTF.

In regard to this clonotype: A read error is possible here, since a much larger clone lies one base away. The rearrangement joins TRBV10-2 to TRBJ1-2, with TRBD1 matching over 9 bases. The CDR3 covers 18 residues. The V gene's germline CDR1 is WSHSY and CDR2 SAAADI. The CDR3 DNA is TGCGCCAGCAGTGCCGGGACAGGGATTGACCTTTTTGGCTATGTCTACACCTTC. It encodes CASSAGTGIDLFGYVYTF.

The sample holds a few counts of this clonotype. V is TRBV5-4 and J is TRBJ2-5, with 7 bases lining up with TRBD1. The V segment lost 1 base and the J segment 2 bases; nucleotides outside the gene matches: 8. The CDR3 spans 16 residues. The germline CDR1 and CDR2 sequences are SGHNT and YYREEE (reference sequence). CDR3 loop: CASSLHIGGLQETQYF. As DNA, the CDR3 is TGTGCCAGCAGCTTGCACATAGGGGGCCTTCAAGAGACCCAGTACTTC.

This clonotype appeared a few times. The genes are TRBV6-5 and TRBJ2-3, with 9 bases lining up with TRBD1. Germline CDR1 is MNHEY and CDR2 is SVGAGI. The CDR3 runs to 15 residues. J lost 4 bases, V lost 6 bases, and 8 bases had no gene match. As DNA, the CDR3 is TGTGCCAGCAGCCGTCACGGGGACAGGGCAGATACGCAGTATTTT. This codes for CASSRHGDRADTQYF.

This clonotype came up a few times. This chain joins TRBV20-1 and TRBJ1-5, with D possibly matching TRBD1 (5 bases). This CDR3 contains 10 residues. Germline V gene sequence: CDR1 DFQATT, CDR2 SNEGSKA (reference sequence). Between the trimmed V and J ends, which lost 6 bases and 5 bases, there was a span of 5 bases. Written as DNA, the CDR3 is TGCAGTGCAGGGGATCAGCCCCAGCATTTT. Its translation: CSAGDQPQHF.

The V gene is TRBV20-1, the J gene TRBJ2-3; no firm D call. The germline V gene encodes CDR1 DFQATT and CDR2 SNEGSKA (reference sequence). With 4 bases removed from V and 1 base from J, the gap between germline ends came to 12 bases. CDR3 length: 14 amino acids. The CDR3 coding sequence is TGCAGTGCTACCGACTGGATACGCACAGATACGCAGTATTTT. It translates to CSATDWIRTDTQYF.

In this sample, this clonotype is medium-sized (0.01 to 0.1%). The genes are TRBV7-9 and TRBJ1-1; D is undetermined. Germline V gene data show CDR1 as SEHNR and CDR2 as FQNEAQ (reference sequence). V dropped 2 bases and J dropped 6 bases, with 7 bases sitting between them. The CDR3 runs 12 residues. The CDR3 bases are TGTGCCAGCAGCTTAATTTTCGCTGAAGCTTTCTTT. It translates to CASSLIFAEAFF.

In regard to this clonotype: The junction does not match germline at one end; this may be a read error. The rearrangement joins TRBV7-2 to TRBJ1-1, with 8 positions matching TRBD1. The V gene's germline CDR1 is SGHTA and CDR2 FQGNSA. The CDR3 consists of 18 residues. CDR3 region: CESSLGQGMGVMKTEAFF. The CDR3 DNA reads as TGTGAAAGCAGCCTCGGACAGGGCATGGGAGTAATGAAAACTGAAGCTTTCTTT. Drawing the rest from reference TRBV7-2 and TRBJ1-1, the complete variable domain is GAGVSQSPSNKVTEKGKDVELRCDPISGHTALYWYRQSLGQGLEFLIYFQGNSAPDKSGLPSDRFSAERTGGSVSTLTIQRTQQEDSAVYLCESSLGQGMGVMKTEAFFGQGTRLTVV.

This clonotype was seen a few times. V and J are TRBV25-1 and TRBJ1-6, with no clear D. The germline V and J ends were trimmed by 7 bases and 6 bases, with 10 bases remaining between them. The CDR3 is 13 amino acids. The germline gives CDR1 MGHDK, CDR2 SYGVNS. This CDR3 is CASKRSLNSPLHF. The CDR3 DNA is TGTGCCAGCAAAAGGTCTCTTAATTCACCCCTCCACTTT.

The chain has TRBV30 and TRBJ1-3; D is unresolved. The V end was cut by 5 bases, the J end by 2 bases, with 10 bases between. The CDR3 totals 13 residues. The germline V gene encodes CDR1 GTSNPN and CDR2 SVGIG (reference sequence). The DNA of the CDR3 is TGTGCCTGGGCGATAGTGCCTGGAAACACCATATATTTT. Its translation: CAWAIVPGNTIYF.

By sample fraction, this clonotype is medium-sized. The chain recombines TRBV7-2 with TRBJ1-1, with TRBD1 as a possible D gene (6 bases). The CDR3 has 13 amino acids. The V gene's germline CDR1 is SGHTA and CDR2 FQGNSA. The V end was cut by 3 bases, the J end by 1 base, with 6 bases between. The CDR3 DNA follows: TGTGCCAGCAGCTTCAGGGGGAACACTGAAGCTTTCTTT. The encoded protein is CASSFRGNTEAFF.

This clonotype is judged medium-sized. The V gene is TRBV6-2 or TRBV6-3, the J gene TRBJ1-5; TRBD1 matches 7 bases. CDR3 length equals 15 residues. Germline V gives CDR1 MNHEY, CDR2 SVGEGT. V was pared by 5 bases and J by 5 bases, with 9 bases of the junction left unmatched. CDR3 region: CASSPPTGRDQPQHF. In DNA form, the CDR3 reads TGTGCCAGCAGTCCCCCGACAGGGAGAGATCAGCCCCAGCATTTT.

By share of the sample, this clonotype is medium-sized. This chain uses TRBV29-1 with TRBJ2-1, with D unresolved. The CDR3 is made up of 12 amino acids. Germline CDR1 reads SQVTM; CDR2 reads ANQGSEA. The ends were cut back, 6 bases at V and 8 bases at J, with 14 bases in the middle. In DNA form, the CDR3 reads TGCAGCGTCCTTCGAATCTGGGATGAGCAGTTCTTC. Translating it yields CSVLRIWDEQFF.

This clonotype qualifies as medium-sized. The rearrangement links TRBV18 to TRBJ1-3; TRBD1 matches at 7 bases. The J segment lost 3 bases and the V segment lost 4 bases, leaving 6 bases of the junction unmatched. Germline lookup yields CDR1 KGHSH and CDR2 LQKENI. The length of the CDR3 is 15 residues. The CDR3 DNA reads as TGTGCCAGCTCACAACGACAGGGTCTTGGAAACACCATATATTTT. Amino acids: CASSQRQGLGNTIYF.

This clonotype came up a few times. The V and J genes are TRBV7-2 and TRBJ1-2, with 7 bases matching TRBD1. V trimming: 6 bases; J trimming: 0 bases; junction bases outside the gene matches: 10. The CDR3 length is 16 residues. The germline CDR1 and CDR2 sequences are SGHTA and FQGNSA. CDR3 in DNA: TGTGCCAGCAGTTACCAACAGGGGATGTCTAACTATGGCTACACCTTC. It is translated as CASSYQQGMSNYGYTF.

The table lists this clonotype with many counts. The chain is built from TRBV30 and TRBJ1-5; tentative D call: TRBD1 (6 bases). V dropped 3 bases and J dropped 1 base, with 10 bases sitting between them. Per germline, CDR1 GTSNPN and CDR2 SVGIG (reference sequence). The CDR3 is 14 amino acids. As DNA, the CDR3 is TGTGCCTGGAGCCTAGGGGGAAGCAATCAGCCCCAGCATTTT. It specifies CAWSLGGSNQPQHF.

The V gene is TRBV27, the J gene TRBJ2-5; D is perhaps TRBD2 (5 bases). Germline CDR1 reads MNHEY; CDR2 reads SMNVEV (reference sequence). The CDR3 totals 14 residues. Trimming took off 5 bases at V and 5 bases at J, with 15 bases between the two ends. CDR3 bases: TGTGCCAGCAGTCCCCCGACGGGAATGGAGACCCAGTACTTC. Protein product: CASSPPTGMETQYF.

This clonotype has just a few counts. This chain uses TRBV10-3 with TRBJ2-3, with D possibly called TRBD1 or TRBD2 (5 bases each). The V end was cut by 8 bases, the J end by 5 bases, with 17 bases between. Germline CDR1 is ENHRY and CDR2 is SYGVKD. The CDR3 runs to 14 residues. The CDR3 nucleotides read TGTGCCATCTCCCCGGGTAGGGACGGAGATACGCAGTATTTT. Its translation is CAISPGRDGDTQYF.

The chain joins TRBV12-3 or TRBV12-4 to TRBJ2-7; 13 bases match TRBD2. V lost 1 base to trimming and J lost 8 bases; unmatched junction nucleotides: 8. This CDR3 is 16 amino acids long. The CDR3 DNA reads TGTGCCAGCAGTTTAGGGACTAGCGGGGGCCCCTGGAAGCAGTACTTC. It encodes CASSLGTSGGPWKQYF.

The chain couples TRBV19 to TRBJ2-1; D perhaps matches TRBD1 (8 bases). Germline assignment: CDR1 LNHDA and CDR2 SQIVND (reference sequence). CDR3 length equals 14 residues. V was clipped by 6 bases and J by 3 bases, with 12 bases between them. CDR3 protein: CASRQGGRYNEQFF. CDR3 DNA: TGTGCCAGTAGACAGGGGGGGCGCTACAATGAGCAGTTCTTC.

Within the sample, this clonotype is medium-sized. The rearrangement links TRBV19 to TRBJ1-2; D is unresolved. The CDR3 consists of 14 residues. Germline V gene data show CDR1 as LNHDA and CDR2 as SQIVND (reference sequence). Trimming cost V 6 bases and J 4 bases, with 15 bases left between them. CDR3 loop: CASRMTGSLYGYTF. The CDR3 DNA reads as TGTGCCAGTAGGATGACTGGGAGTCTCTATGGCTACACCTTC.